These T cell receptor beta chains were read from a single sample in a study of shared clonotypes between healthy human individuals. Measured with immunoSEQ multiplex PCR; TCRdb has only the in-frame clones, and not every one. Counted here are approximately 1.4 million clones, nearly 99% occurring once; the ten biggest clones make up approximately 0.45%. The sample consisted of naive CD4+ T cells sorted from blood. These receptors all stem from a man in his thirties or forties in good health. Each CDR3 is given with its conserved first and last residue. D genes are given only for firm matches. Size is omitted from some rows. Given values are once, few, many or a class for expanded clones.

j_call | v_call | d_call | cdr3_length | clone_size | cdr3_nt | cdr3_aa
TRBJ2-3 | TRBV5-6 | . | 13 | . | TGTGCCAGCAGCTTGGATCCCCCAAGTACGCAGTATTTT | CASSLDPPSTQYF
TRBJ1-2 | TRBV7-2 | . | 13 | . | TGTGCCAGCAGCTTAGGGAGGCCCTATGGCTACACCTTC | CASSLGRPYGYTF
TRBJ1-5 | TRBV30 | . | 16 | . | TGTGCCTGGAGTGTGAGGGGAGGCAGGGGTGGCCAGCCCCAGCATTTT | CAWSVRGGRGGQPQHF
TRBJ2-1 | TRBV18 | TRBD1 | 16 | once | TGTGCCAGCTCAACCAGACCGGGGACAGGGGGCGATGAGCAGTTCTTC | CASSTRPGTGGDEQFF
TRBJ2-1 | TRBV29-1 | . | 14 | . | TGCAGCGTTGCCCGTCGGGGTGGATACAATGAGCAGTTCTTC | CSVARRGGYNEQFF
TRBJ2-7 | TRBV28 | . | 16 | . | TGTGCCAGCAGTTTAACCTCTCGGGCAGGGAGCTACGAGCAGTACTTC | CASSLTSRAGSYEQYF
TRBJ2-1 | TRBV2 | TRBD2 | 16 | . | TGTGCCAGCAGTGAGTTTGCGCTAGCGGTTTACAATGAGCAGTTCTTC | CASSEFALAVYNEQFF
TRBJ2-1 | TRBV5-1 | . | 14 | . | TGCGCCAGCAGCTTGGTCGGGGGCAGGAATGAGCAGTTCTTC | CASSLVGGRNEQFF
TRBJ2-1 | TRBV11-2 | TRBD1 | 17 | . | TGTGCCAGCAGCCTGCTTAATATGGACAGGGGGCATGGTGAGCAGTTCTTC | CASSLLNMDRGHGEQFF
TRBJ2-7 | TRBV4-3 | . | 14 | . | TGCGCCAGCAGCCAAGAGGGGAGGTCCTACGAGCAGTACTTC | CASSQEGRSYEQYF
TRBJ2-7 | TRBV5-1 | . | 16 | . | TGCGCCAGCAGCTTGGGTGACAGCCTAGTCTCCTACGAGCAGTACTTC | CASSLGDSLVSYEQYF
TRBJ2-3 | TRBV20-1 | . | 11 | once | TGCAGTGCTAGCAGGGATTTGACGCAGTATTTT | CSASRDLTQYF
TRBJ2-7 | TRBV28 | TRBD2 | 15 | . | TGTGCCAGCAGTGATTTAGCGGGAGCGCGCAACGAGCAGTACTTC | CASSDLAGARNEQYF
TRBJ2-3 | TRBV7-8 | TRBD1 | 15 | . | TGTGCCAGCAGCGGGACAGGGGTTGACTCAAATACGCAGTATTTT | CASSGTGVDSNTQYF
TRBJ2-4 | TRBV7-2 | . | 14 | . | TGTGCCAGCAGCTTGACAGCAGCCAAAAACATTCAGTACTTC | CASSLTAAKNIQYF
TRBJ2-6 | TRBV5-1 | . | 17 | . | TGCGCCAGCAGCTTGGCAGGGGGGTTAGTAGGGGCCAACGTCCTGACTTTC | CASSLAGGLVGANVLTF
TRBJ1-4 | TRBV7-2 | TRBD1 | 14 | . | TGTGCCAGCAGCTTAGGACAGGGTTATGAAAAACTGTTTTTT | CASSLGQGYEKLFF
TRBJ2-7 | TRBV6-1 | TRBD2 | 15 | . | TGTGCCAGCAGCATAATAGCGGGAGACCTAAACGAGCAGTACTTC | CASSIIAGDLNEQYF
TRBJ2-5 | TRBV29-1 | TRBD2 | 14 | . | TGCAGCGTTGAACCTAGCGGGATCCAAGAGACCCAGTACTTC | CSVEPSGIQETQYF
TRBJ2-6 | TRBV2 | . | 14 | . | TGTGCCAGCAGACTTATCTCTGGGGCCAACGTCCTGACTTTC | CASRLISGANVLTF
TRBJ2-5 | TRBV5-6 | . | 13 | . | TGTGCCAGCAGCTCCCCGGGTTGGGAGACCCAGTACTTC | CASSSPGWETQYF
TRBJ1-1 | TRBV18 | TRBD1 | 16 | . | TGTGCCAGCTCACCGAAACAGGGGATTGATAACACTGAAGCTTTCTTT | CASSPKQGIDNTEAFF
TRBJ1-1 | TRBV15 | . | 13 | . | TGTGCCACCAGCAGAGAGAGACACACTGAAGCTTTCTTT | CATSRERHTEAFF
TRBJ2-7 | TRBV7-2 | . | 13 | . | TGTGCCAGCAGTTTGCTTTGGGGAGGCGAGCAGTACTTC | CASSLLWGGEQYF
TRBJ2-1 | TRBV7-2 | TRBD2 | 13 | . | TGTGCCAGCAGCCCTCCTAGCGGGTACGAGCAGTTCTTC | CASSPPSGYEQFF
TRBJ2-1 | TRBV27 | TRBD2 | 17 | . | TGTGCCAGCAGTTTCCTAGCGGGAGTGGCCTCCTACAATGAGCAGTTCTTC | CASSFLAGVASYNEQFF
TRBJ2-2 | TRBV10-3 | . | 15 | . | TGTGCCATCTCGGTCCGGGGCGCGAACACCGGGGAGCTGTTTTTT | CAISVRGANTGELFF